This T cell receptor (beta chain) is from a study of T cells in Graves' hyperthyroidism and ophthalmopathy. Overall study results and limits: Ophthalmopathy cases were set apart from stable hyperthyroidism by a 13 V-J model. In validation, the model predicted ophthalmopathy. These predictions came a median about 6.5 months before onset.

TCR beta CDR3 regions were amplified from RNA. RT-PCR in the first round (using the HTBI primer set) targeted the TCR CDR3. TCRdb redid the calling of the multiplex PCR reads with MiXCR, one entry per CDR3 protein. Found here are a few hundred thousand distinct CDR3 sequences, 20% to 25% of them singletons; the top ten hold more than 20%. This clonotype was counted ten times or more. Its antigen is unidentified. Germline V gives CDR1 SNHLY, CDR2 FYNNEI. CDR3 length equals 14 residues. Trimming pared 6 bases from V and 5 bases from J, leaving 16 bases between. The chain has TRBV2 and TRBJ1-2; D gene uncertain. What was sequenced was blood. The origin of this receptor is a man between 18 and 35 years old with Graves' hyperthyroidism. The CDR3 DNA reads TGTGCCAGCAGCATAATGCGAGATGCTTATGGCTACACCTTC. Its protein product is CASSIMRDAYGYTF.